The sequence of this T cell receptor beta chain was determined in a study of OX40 agonist ivuxolimab in advanced cancers. The protocol was immunoSEQ multiplex PCR, while the TCRdb copy is restricted to in-frame clones and leaves out a portion. The sample shows 60,000 to 100,000 clones, 94% of them seen only once. This CDR3 region has 14 residues. V shed 3 bases and J shed 3 bases, with 7 bases lying between them. CDR1 is SGDLS, CDR2 YYNGEE, per germline. The study's findings and limits: More expanded clones were seen, on average, in CD8+ T cells than in CD4+. The expanded peripheral T cells' antigen specificity was not determined. Clonal expansion in partial responders at 0.1-3.0 mg/kg ranked among the lowest.

This clone was seen a few times. Its antigen is undetermined. This chain connects TRBV9 to TRBJ2-6; no clear D. This TCR was recovered from an adult with an advanced solid tumor such as melanoma, head and neck, liver or kidney cancer. Here the sequenced sample was CD4+ or CD8+ T cells sorted from blood, taken in a trial of the OX40 agonist ivuxolimab. CDR3 sequence: CASSAKGGANVLTF. The CDR3 nucleotides read TGTGCCAGCAGCGCGAAAGGTGGGGCCAACGTCCTGACTTTC.